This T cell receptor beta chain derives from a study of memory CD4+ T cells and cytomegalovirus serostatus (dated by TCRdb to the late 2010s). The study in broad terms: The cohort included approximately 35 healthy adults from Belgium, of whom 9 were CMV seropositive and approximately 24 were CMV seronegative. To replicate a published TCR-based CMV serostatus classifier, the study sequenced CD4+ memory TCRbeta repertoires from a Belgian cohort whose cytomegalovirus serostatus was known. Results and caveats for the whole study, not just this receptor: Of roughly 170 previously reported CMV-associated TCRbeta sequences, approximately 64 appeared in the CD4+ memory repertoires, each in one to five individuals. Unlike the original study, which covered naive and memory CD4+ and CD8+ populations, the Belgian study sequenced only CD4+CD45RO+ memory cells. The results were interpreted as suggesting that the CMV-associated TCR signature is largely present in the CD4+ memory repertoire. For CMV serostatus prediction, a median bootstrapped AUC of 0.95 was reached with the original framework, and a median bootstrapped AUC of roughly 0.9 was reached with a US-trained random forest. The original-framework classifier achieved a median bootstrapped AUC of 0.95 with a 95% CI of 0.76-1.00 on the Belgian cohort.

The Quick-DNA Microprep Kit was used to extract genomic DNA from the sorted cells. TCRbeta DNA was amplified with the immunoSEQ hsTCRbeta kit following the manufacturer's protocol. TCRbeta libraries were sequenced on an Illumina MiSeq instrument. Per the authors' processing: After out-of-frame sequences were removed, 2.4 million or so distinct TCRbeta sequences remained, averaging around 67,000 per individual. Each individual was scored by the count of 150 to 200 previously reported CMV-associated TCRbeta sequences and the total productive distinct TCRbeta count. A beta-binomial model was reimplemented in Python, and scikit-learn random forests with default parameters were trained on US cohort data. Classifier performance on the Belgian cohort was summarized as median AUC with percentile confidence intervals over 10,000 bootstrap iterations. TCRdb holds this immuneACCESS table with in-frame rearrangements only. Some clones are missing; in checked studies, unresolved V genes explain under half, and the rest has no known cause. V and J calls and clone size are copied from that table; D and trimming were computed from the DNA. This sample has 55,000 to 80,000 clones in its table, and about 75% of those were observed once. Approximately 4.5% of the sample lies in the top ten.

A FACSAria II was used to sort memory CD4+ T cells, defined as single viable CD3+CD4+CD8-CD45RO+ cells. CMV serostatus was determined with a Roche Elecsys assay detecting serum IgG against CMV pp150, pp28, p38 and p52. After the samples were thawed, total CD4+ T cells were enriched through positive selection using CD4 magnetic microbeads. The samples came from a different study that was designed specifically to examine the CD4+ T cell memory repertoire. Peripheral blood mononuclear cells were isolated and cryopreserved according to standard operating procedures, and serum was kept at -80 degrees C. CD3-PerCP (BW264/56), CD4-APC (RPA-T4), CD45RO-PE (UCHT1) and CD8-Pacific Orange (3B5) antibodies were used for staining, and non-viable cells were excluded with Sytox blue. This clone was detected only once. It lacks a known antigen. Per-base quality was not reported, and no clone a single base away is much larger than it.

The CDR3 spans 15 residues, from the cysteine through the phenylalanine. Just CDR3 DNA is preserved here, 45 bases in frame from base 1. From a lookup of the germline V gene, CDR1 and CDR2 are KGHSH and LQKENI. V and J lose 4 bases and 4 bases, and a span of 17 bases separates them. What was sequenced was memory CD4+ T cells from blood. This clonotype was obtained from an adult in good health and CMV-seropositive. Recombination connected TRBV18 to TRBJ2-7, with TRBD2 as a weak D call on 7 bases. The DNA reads TGTGCCAGCTCACTTTTCGGGGGGCCCAGATACGAGCAGTACTTC. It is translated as CASSLFGGPRYEQYF.